This T cell receptor beta chain was profiled in a study of cytomegalovirus exposure and HLA in healthy donors (dated by TCRdb to about 2017). Regarding the complete study: In an earlier analysis of 450 to 750 of the donors, 276 Gb of sequence data and 117 million unique TCR beta sequences from about 180 million T cells were reported. An early release covering roughly 580 HLA-typed donors comprised 250 to 350 gigabases of sequencing data and tens of millions of unique TCR sequences. Among the roughly 430 genotyped donors, approximately 82% belonged to the genetic ancestry cluster associated with self-reported Caucasian donors. The aim of the study was to test whether cataloging public T cell receptors could identify signatures of past pathogen exposure. The T cell repertoires of around 670 subjects were profiled by immunosequencing and related to cytomegalovirus serostatus. In addition to the first cohort of around 670 subjects, a separate validation cohort of 120 different subjects was used. To predict cytomegalovirus infection status, the study combined high-throughput TCR immunosequencing, statistical association of individual TCRs with disease status, and machine learning. A later analysis re-examined previously published TCR beta repertoires from roughly 720 donors and added high-resolution HLA genotyping to investigate patterns of TCR occurrence. In the later analysis, no new phenotypic data were used to find candidate immune exposures; instead, reliance was placed on TCR beta sequences and their occurrence across donors. In an earlier analysis of 550 to 700 of the donors, high-throughput TCR beta sequencing was used to judge whether each TCR beta V gene segment behaved as functional or pseudogenic. Donor age, sex, ethnicity and CMV serostatus were collected together with the repertoire data. Genome-wide SNP genotypes for about three fifths of the roughly 670 donors were used in a later genetic analysis, which treated that subset as a discovery cohort. Every discovery cohort repertoire had been produced on one sequencing platform. Both class I and class II loci were covered by HLA typing, at four-digit resolution. The number of donors typed differed by locus, with 629-630 for A, B, C, DRB1 and DQB1, 522 for DQA1, over 600 for DPA1, and around 460 for DPB1. Several DR-DQ haplotypes were treated as single units for association and clustering because of strong linkage in the cohort. Among some 400 genotyped donors of the cohort, an average of around 240,000 unique TCR beta nucleotide sequences were sequenced per donor, around 18% of them non-productive.

The cohort consisted of approximately 670 healthy bone marrow donors. At the time of sampling, all cohort members were nominally healthy, though unrecorded immune exposures were likely present. Of the approximately 670 cohort members, approximately 280 had positive CMV serostatus and about 360 had negative CMV serostatus, and CMV serostatus was not recorded for the donor. Every donor gave a peripheral blood sample, and the peripheral blood mononuclear cells from that sample were used for TCR beta sequencing. Genomic DNA was extracted from the blood cell samples with the Qiagen DNeasy Blood Extraction Kit. The study at large found these results: Most TCR sequences were seen in very few donors, while some public TCRs were found in many individuals. A later analysis found that most CMV-associated TCR beta chains appeared HLA-restricted, with HLA associations seemingly driven largely by CMV exposure. In the study, around 160 TCR beta chains were listed as associated with cytomegalovirus. The authors suggested that the approach could potentially be generalized to other disease states and immunological phenotypes. In a later genetic analysis, a missense DCLRE1C variant was associated with V-gene and J-gene trimming of TCR beta chains, and the association was replicated in an independent cohort. A few of the identified cytomegalovirus-associated TCR beta chains were confirmed in vitro to be specific for cytomegalovirus antigens. A cluster of highly shared sequence variants was judged likely to represent a technical artifact of the sequencing pipeline. Linkage disequilibrium might explain the correlated functional status among segregating V segments, but an unknown experimental factor could not be excluded. A further reported finding was that TCR beta sequences accurately predicted the HLA-A and HLA-B alleles for most subjects in the first cohort. Because HLA typing was unavailable for some donors at each locus, only the typed subset was used in association tests. CMV serostatus was the only immune exposure information available for the cohort. Because counts were too low, more than 15 rarely observed V segments, including chromosome 9 orphons, were excluded from the earlier analysis of around 590 of the donors. Only TCR beta chains were sequenced in this cohort, and the absence of alpha or paired-chain data limited detectable features. Some IMGT-functional V segments, including TRBV6-2 and TRBV6-3, could not be distinguished by the 87-base-pair reads and were therefore excluded. A later genetic analysis reported fewer N-insertions in productive TCRs among donors in an Asian-associated ancestry cluster than the roughly 700-donor mean. Presence/absence analyses assumed roughly uniform sequencing depth across donors, an assumption that may not hold. In a later analysis, HLA-associated TCR beta chains showed more clonal expansion and lower generation probabilities than non-associated chains that were equally common. A later analysis reported that several top co-occurrence clusters appeared linked to parvovirus B19, influenza, CMV and Epstein-Barr virus. Broadly in line with IMGT annotations, most TCR beta V segments showed up in productive rearrangements about 90% or about 30% of the time in an earlier analysis of under 700 of the donors. Specific HLA alleles were associated with 16,951 TCR beta sequences at a false discovery rate of 0.05 in a later analysis. In a later analysis, TCR association rates were found to vary across HLA loci, with the most associated TCRs seen for DRB1 alleles and the fewest for HLA-C alleles. The classifier was reported to diagnose cytomegalovirus status with high specificity and sensitivity in both the original cohort and the validation cohort. When HLA alleles, especially DR and DQ, strongly co-occurred, attributing TCR associations to individual alleles was difficult.

Trimming removed 4 bases from V and 6 bases from J; the gene matches leave 14 bases unexplained. Spanning cysteine to phenylalanine, the CDR3 consists of 16 amino acids. This entry keeps only the CDR3 DNA: 48 bases, framed from base 1. The germline V gene encodes CDR1 MNHEY and CDR2 SVGAGI. About this clone itself: Its recognized antigen is unknown. One base away there is no much larger clone; base qualities are not given.

Libraries were prepared through the immunoSEQ multiplex PCR assay. The multiplex PCR relied on a mix of 60 forward primers for TCR Vbeta segments and 13 reverse primers for TCR Jbeta segments. The CDR3 region of rearranged TCR beta genes was amplified from genomic DNA with a multiplex PCR assay. On the Illumina HiSeq System, the amplified TCR beta libraries were sequenced as 87-base-pair reads. From the authors' description of their analysis: A later analysis counted about 82 million unique TCR beta chains across the 666 repertoires, and about 10 million of these chains were shared by at least two donors. A nearest-neighbor algorithm error-corrected the raw reads and collapsed the reads into unique sequences, merging closely related sequences to remove PCR and sequencing errors. CDR3 sequences were aligned to IMGT reference sequences to assign V, D and J gene segments. For a sequence to be retained, a match of at least six nucleotides to both a V gene segment and a J gene segment was required. A rearrangement counted as productive if the CDR3 had no stop codons and remained in frame with V and J, and every other rearrangement counted as non-productive. CDR3 was defined by IMGT convention, running from the second conserved V-encoded cysteine to the conserved J-encoded phenylalanine. In an earlier analysis of more than 550 of the donors, sequences lacking an unambiguous match to a single V gene segment were excluded. In an earlier analysis of more than 500 of the donors, a V segment was called functional when productive rearrangements were above 56.7%, and segregating when the standard deviation between donors exceeded 5%. To diagnose cytomegalovirus status from the catalog of TCR beta chain sequences, a statistical classification framework was built. In a later analysis, TCR nucleotide sequences were compared against IMGT/GENE-DB human TR gene sequences so that V and J genes could be assigned. Using the TCRdist pipeline, a later analysis assigned CDR3 sequences along with most-parsimonious VDJ recombination scenarios. A later analysis defined each TCR beta chain by its CDR3 amino acid sequence plus V-gene family, and excluded reads lacking a unique V-gene family. A later analysis removed 550 to 700 highly shared, low-generation-probability nucleotide sequences to deal with suspected cross-contamination and a sequencing artifact. For each public chain, a later analysis derived a clonal expansion index from normalized ranks of inferred template counts within each repertoire. A later analysis computed generation probabilities with a VDJ recombination model fitted to out-of-frame rearrangements, and checked the results against IGoR. Hypergeometric tests were used in a later analysis to score TCR-TCR, TCR-HLA and TCR-CMV co-occurrence, with a repertoire-size bias correction applied to the TCR pairs. To estimate false discovery rates, a later analysis permuted the HLA or CMV assignments 20 times. In a later analysis, co-occurring TCRs were grouped using DBSCAN, and TCRdist sequence similarity was added for clustering within HLA-allele-positive subsets. Repertoires with fewer than 30,000 or more than 120,000 public chains were left out of co-occurrence clustering, as were five repertoires with anomalous nucleotide sharing. This is the immuneACCESS table as TCRdb keeps it, with only in-frame sequences that have V and J called. A part of the clones is gone; compared with another copy, unresolved V genes explain less than half, and the rest is unexplained. That table supplies the V and J calls and clone size; D and trimming were determined from the DNA. Across this sample there are about 98,000 clones, with more than 60% seen only once. The ten largest clonotypes hold roughly 8% of the sample.

The V gene is TRBV6-5 and the J gene is TRBJ2-7; 8 middle bases align to TRBD2. This receptor was identified in a human donor in good health. Sequencing used PBMCs. The CDR3 in this case is CASSSGGAIILPEQYF. The bases read TGTGCCAGCAGTTCGGGAGGGGCCATTATACTACCCGAGCAGTACTTC.